This T cell receptor (beta chain) was recorded in a study of monozygotic twins with inflammatory bowel disease. Overall study findings and caveats: Against healthy co-twins, IBD patients had lower TCRbeta diversity (measured by inverse Simpson). Healthy twins showed more clonotype sharing with others than IBD patients, especially patients with disease activity.

RNA in its total form was extracted from whole blood, and T cells were not sorted. The CDR3 extends over 16 amino acids. The germline V gene has CDR1 SGHTA and CDR2 FQGNSA. TCRdb reprocessed the 5' RACE reads, with one entry per CDR3 protein and no DNA. This listing includes about 300,000 distinct CDR3 sequences. With regard to this clonotype: As yet, its antigen is unknown.

Sample: blood. The chain has TRBV7-2 and TRBJ2-3; TCRdb's D call, TRBD1, is unchecked because there is no DNA. This TCR was recovered from a human donor with ulcerative colitis or Crohn's disease, or a healthy co-twin of an affected twin (not recorded which). This CDR3 reads CASSLIQGSSTDTQYF.